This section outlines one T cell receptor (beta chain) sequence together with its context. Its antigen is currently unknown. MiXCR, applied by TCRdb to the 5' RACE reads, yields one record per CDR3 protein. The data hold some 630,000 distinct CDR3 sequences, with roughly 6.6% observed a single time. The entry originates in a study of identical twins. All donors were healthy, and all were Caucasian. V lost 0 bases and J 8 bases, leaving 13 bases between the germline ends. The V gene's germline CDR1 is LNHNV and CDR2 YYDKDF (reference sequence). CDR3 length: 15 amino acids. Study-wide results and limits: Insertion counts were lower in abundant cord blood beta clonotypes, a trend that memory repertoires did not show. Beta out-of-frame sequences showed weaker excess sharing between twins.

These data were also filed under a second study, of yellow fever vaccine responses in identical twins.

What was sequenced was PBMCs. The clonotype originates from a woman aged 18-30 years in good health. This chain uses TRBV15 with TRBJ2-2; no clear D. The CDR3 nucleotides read TGTGCCACCAGCAGAGACAGACTCCCCCAAGGGGAGCTGTTTTTT. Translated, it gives CATSRDRLPQGELFF.